The rows below give T cell receptor beta chains drawn from one sample of a study of cytomegalovirus exposure and HLA in healthy donors. Produced via immunoSEQ multiplex PCR; TCRdb's table is partial and in-frame only. The repertoire holds about 36,000 clones, with around 53% as singletons. The sequencing sample was made of PBMCs. Every receptor here comes from a woman between 40 and 50 years old in good health and CMV-seropositive. Both conserved end residues are part of each CDR3. The order of the fields is CDR3 DNA, CDR3 protein, D gene, V gene, clone size, J gene. D genes are given only for firm matches. Clone sizes are given selectively: once, few, many, or a class where the clone is expanded.

TGTGCCAGCAGTTCCGGGACTCAGGACCAGCATTTT CASSSGTQDQHF - TRBV28 - TRBJ1-5
TGCAGCGTTGCGGGGACAGAGCTCAACCAAGAGACCCAGTACTTC CSVAGTELNQETQYF TRBD1 TRBV29-1 few TRBJ2-5
TGTGCCAGCAGTCTCGGACAGGGTTCCTACGAGCAGTACTTC CASSLGQGSYEQYF TRBD1 TRBV28 once TRBJ2-7
TGTGCCAGCAGTTACCGGGACAGGGGGACCGGGGAGCTGTTTTTT CASSYRDRGTGELFF TRBD1 TRBV2 - TRBJ2-2
TGCGCCAGCAGCCAAGATCAGGGTGGCTACAATGAGCAGTTCTTC CASSQDQGGYNEQFF - TRBV4-3 - TRBJ2-1
TGTGCCTGGAGTGCCTTTGGGCGGGGGGGCCCAGATACGCAGTATTTT CAWSAFGRGGPDTQYF TRBD2 TRBV30 - TRBJ2-3
TGTGCCAGCAGTTACGGGGCAGGGTATGACCTGTTCTTC CASSYGAGYDLFF - TRBV6-5 - TRBJ2-1
TGTGCCAGCAGAGAAGGGCATTCCTACGAGCAGTACTTC CASREGHSYEQYF - TRBV6-1 - TRBJ2-7
TGTGCCATCAGAAATACAGATAATAATGAAAAACTGTTTTTT CAIRNTDNNEKLFF - TRBV10-3 - TRBJ1-4
TGCGCCAGCAGCTTGGCCGGCAGGGGTGGAGATACGCAGTATTTT CASSLAGRGGDTQYF - TRBV5-1 - TRBJ2-3
TGTGCCAGTAGGATCGGGGGGGCGAACACTGAAGCTTTCTTT CASRIGGANTEAFF - TRBV19 few TRBJ1-1
TGCGCCAGCAGTCCCAGGGAAGCCCAAGAGACCCAGTACTTC CASSPREAQETQYF - TRBV5-1 - TRBJ2-5
TGTGCCTGGAGCAAGCCGGGACTAGTTTCTAATGAGCAGTTCTTC CAWSKPGLVSNEQFF TRBD2 TRBV30 - TRBJ2-1
TGTGCCTGGAGTGTGGGACAGGGGAATTCACCCCTCCACTTT CAWSVGQGNSPLHF TRBD1 TRBV30 - TRBJ1-6
TGTGCCAGCAGTGACTCAGGCAGGGGGCTTGGCTACACCTTC CASSDSGRGLGYTF TRBD1 TRBV6-4 - TRBJ1-2
TGTGCCAGCAGCATCGACAGTTTATCCTACGAGCAGTACTTC CASSIDSLSYEQYF - TRBV2 - TRBJ2-7
TGTGCCAGCAGAGCTACAGGGTCGAGGGAAAAACTGTTTTTT CASRATGSREKLFF - TRBV2 - TRBJ1-4
TGTGCCAGCAGCCTCGTCAGCTCTGGAAACACCATATATTTT CASSLVSSGNTIYF - TRBV7-2 - TRBJ1-3
- CASSTGQLMKNCFF - TRBV6-4 - TRBJ1-4
TGTGCCAGCAGTTACTCGACAGGCACTGAAGCTTTCTTT CASSYSTGTEAFF - TRBV6-5 - TRBJ1-1
TGCGCCAGCAGCCAAGAAAGGAACACAGGGGGCACAGATACGCAGTATTTT CASSQERNTGGTDTQYF TRBD1 TRBV4-1 few TRBJ2-3
TGTGCCAGCACTGAATGGGGACAGGGCTACACCGGGGAGCTGTTTTTT CASTEWGQGYTGELFF TRBD1 TRBV2 - TRBJ2-2
TGTGCCAGCAGCTTAAGCGGGCCAAACAATGAGCAGTTCTTC CASSLSGPNNEQFF - TRBV7-2 few TRBJ2-1
TGTGCCAGCAGTTTGGGACAGGGCTATGGCTACACCTTC CASSLGQGYGYTF TRBD1 TRBV28 few TRBJ1-2
TGTGCCAGCAGCTTCGGGGTAAGCAATCAGCCCCAGCATTTT CASSFGVSNQPQHF - TRBV5-6 - TRBJ1-5
TGTGCCAGCATTTTAGGGACAGACACCGGGGAGCTGTTTTTT CASILGTDTGELFF TRBD1 TRBV7-9 - TRBJ2-2
TGTGCCAGCAGCTTGGGACTAGCGGGGCTAGGCGAGACCCAGTACTTC CASSLGLAGLGETQYF TRBD2 TRBV5-4 - TRBJ2-5
TGCGCCAGCAGCTTAGGACAGGGAAGTGAAAAACTGTTTTTT CASSLGQGSEKLFF TRBD1 TRBV5-1 few TRBJ1-4
TGTGCCAGCTCACCCCGGGGGGGGCCCCAAGGAGGTGGCTACACCTTC CASSPRGGPQGGGYTF - TRBV18 few TRBJ1-2
TGTGCCAGCAGGAAAGGACAGGGGGCGCCGGGACAAGAGACCCAGTACTTC CASRKGQGAPGQETQYF TRBD1 TRBV2 once TRBJ2-5
TGTGCCAGCAGTACGACGGGCTCTGGGGCCAACGTCCTGACTTTC CASSTTGSGANVLTF - TRBV6-5 - TRBJ2-6
TGTGCCAGCTCTTATGCGCGCCCTAACTATGGCTACACCTTC CASSYARPNYGYTF - TRBV28 - TRBJ1-2
TGTGCCAGCAGTGAGGGGGCTGAGGCTGGCTACACCTTC CASSEGAEAGYTF - TRBV6-1 few TRBJ1-2
TGTGCCTGGAGTGTACCGGGCAGGGGATGGGATGGCTACACCTTC CAWSVPGRGWDGYTF - TRBV30 many TRBJ1-2
TGTGCCAGCAGCTTAAGTTGGAAGGCGGGGAGCGAGCAGTACTTC CASSLSWKAGSEQYF - TRBV7-2 - TRBJ2-7
TGTGCCAGCAGCGTTCCTACGAGGCCTGGGGCTACCTCCTACAATGAGCAGTTCTTC CASSVPTRPGATSYNEQFF - TRBV9 - TRBJ2-1
TGTGCCAGCAGCAGGGACAGGGGGCGGAACCGGTACTTC CASSRDRGRNRYF TRBD1 TRBV5-4 - TRBJ1-2
TGTGCCAGCAGCCGGGACTTTAATTCACCCCTCCACTTT CASSRDFNSPLHF - TRBV7-2 few TRBJ1-6
TGTGCCAGCAGCTTCGGACAGCCGAACACTGAAGCTTTCTTT CASSFGQPNTEAFF - TRBV7-2 - TRBJ1-1
TGTGCCAGCAGCCCCGACAGGGGGCAGGGTTCACCCCTCCACTTT CASSPDRGQGSPLHF TRBD1 TRBV7-8 - TRBJ1-6
TGTGCCAGCAGCTTGAGAAGGGGCACCGGGGAGCTGTTTTTT CASSLRRGTGELFF - TRBV5-8 - TRBJ2-2
TGTGCCAGCTCCGGACAATACGAGCAGTACTTC CASSGQYEQYF - TRBV27 - TRBJ2-7
TGTGCCAGCAGGTCAGACGGAGGCGAGCAGTACTTC CASRSDGGEQYF - TRBV25-1 once TRBJ2-7
TGTGCCATCGTTAAGACAGGGGGGATCGGCAATCAGCCCCAGCATTTT CAIVKTGGIGNQPQHF TRBD1 TRBV5-8 - TRBJ1-5
TGTGCCAGCAGTGCGCGGGGGGTCACAGATACGCAGTATTTT CASSARGVTDTQYF TRBD2 TRBV6-1 few TRBJ2-3